This entry lists 19 T cell receptor beta chains sequenced from one sample in a study of metastatic and nonmetastatic thyroid tumors. Patients underwent thyroid surgery, and none had received any treatment before it. TCRdb re-clonotyped the PCR reads via MiXCR. The sample lists about 16,000 clones, 30% to 35% seen once, with roughly 7% in the top ten. What was sequenced was tumor tissue. Receptors originate from a female donor with papillary thyroid cancer or a benign thyroid nodule (not recorded which). Some clones in this sample may be carry-over from other donors' samples.

This clone is medium-sized in the sample. The chain recombines TRBV14 with TRBJ1-4; 8 bases match TRBD1. The CDR3 length is 15 residues. The V segment lost 2 bases and the J segment 7 bases; nucleotides outside the gene matches: 6. Germline V CDR1 and CDR2: SGHDN, FVKESK. The chain's CDR3 is CASSQSGGQLEKLFF. For the CDR3, the DNA is TGTGCCAGCAGCCAATCAGGGGGCCAGCTTGAAAAACTGTTTTTT.

The chain is built from TRBV11-2 and TRBJ2-7, with D possibly being TRBD1 (6 bases). There are 14 residues in the CDR3. In germline, CDR1 is SGHAT, CDR2 FQNNGV. V shed 5 bases and J shed 2 bases, with 13 bases lying between them. CDR3 sequence (DNA): TGTGCCAGCAGCGTTGGGCAGGGGACCTACGAGCAGTACTTC. The encoded protein is CASSVGQGTYEQYF.

In its sample, this clone ranks as medium-sized. V gene TRBV5-1 combines with J gene TRBJ1-1; D ambiguous. Germline V gene sequence: CDR1 SGHRS, CDR2 YFSETQ. The CDR3 spans 13 residues. V shed 5 bases and J shed 4 bases, with 12 bases lying between them. For the CDR3, the DNA is TGCGCCAGCAGGGAGGAGTCGGGCACTGAAGCTTTCTTT. Residues: CASREESGTEAFF. Drawing the rest from reference TRBV5-1 and TRBJ1-1, the complete variable domain is KAGVTQTPRYLIKTRGQQVTLSCSPISGHRSVSWYQQTPGQGLQFLFEYFSETQRNKGNFPGRFSGRQFSNSRSEMNVSTLELGDSALYLCASREESGTEAFFGQGTRLTVV.

This clone is labeled medium-sized. The chain employs TRBV2 and TRBJ1-2; D not resolved. The germline V gene has CDR1 SNHLY and CDR2 FYNNEI. The CDR3 sequence is 14 residues long. Trimming shortened V by 7 bases and J by 4 bases, and 16 bases separated the two germline ends. CDR3 sequence: CASTYSGRSYGYTF. The CDR3 DNA follows: TGTGCCAGCACCTACTCCGGACGGTCCTATGGCTACACCTTC.

In this sample, this clone turned up many times. The CDR3 region has the DNA TGTGCCAGCAGTGATTGGCAGGACCAGGGTTCACCCCTCCACTTT. The encoded protein is CASSDWQDQGSPLHF. The chain links TRBV25-1 to TRBJ1-6; possible D gene TRBD1, 5 bases. V was trimmed by 3 bases and J by 9 bases, leaving 15 bases between them. Germline-derived CDR1 and CDR2 are MGHDK and SYGVNS. The CDR3 is 15 amino acids.

By sample fraction, this clone is medium-sized (0.01 to 0.1%). The chain carries TRBV27 and TRBJ1-5, with D uncertain. This CDR3 is built from 14 residues. V lost 6 bases and J 1 base, leaving 10 bases between the germline ends. In germline, CDR1 is MNHEY, CDR2 SMNVEV (reference sequence). CDR3 bases: TGTGCCAGCAGGCCGGGAATAAGCAATCAGCCCCAGCATTTT. As protein: CASRPGISNQPQHF.

V is TRBV19 and J is TRBJ1-4; D gene ambiguous. Germline loops: CDR1 LNHDA, CDR2 SQIVND (reference sequence). The CDR3 length is 11 residues. The V end lost 1 base, the J end lost 7 bases, and 1 base lay between the germline ends. The CDR3 region has the DNA TGTGCCAGTAGTATAGGTGAAAAACTGTTTTTT. Translation: CASSIGEKLFF.

By share, this clone counts as medium-sized. The identical CDR3 is also encoded by other nucleotide sequences in the sample. As DNA, the CDR3 is TGTGCCAGCAGAGACAGGGTCATTTCACCCCTCCACTTT. The encoded protein is CASRDRVISPLHF. The chain combines TRBV2 with TRBJ1-6, with 7 bases aligning to TRBD1. This CDR3 has 13 amino acids. The germline gives CDR1 SNHLY, CDR2 FYNNEI. The trim removed 6 bases at V and 9 bases at J, leaving 5 bases unmatched.

The gene calls are TRBV7-2 and TRBJ2-7; D may correspond to TRBD1 or TRBD2 (5 bases each). V lost 6 bases and J lost 2, with 17 bases in between. Germline loops: CDR1 SGHTA, CDR2 FQGNSA. This CDR3 is built from 15 residues. DNA of the CDR3: TGTGCCAGCAGACCGAGGGGAGCGGAACCCTACGAGCAGTACTTC. This codes for CASRPRGAEPYEQYF.

The rearrangement uses TRBV7-2 and TRBJ2-7; TRBD2 matches 8 bases. The germline V gene has CDR1 SGHTA and CDR2 FQGNSA. V gave up 5 bases and J gave up 4 bases; unmatched junction bases: 10. The CDR3 totals 15 residues. The CDR3 nucleotides read TGTGCCAGCAGCGAACGAAGCGGGAGCGAATACGAGCAGTACTTC. Protein: CASSERSGSEYEQYF.

This chain joins TRBV7-2 and TRBJ2-7, with D tentatively TRBD1 or TRBD2 (5 bases each). CDR1 is SGHTA and CDR2 is FQGNSA in the germline V gene. The length of the CDR3 is 17 residues. V was clipped by 1 base and J by 1 base, with 17 bases between them. CDR3 sequence reads: CASSLGYKGRRSYEQYF. The CDR3 DNA reads as TGTGCCAGCAGCTTAGGCTATAAGGGACGGAGGTCCTACGAGCAGTACTTC. The full variable domain, completed using reference TRBV7-2 and TRBJ2-7, is GAGVSQSPSNKVTEKGKDVELRCDPISGHTALYWYRQSLGQGLEFLIYFQGNSAPDKSGLPSDRFSAERTGGSVSTLTIQRTQQEDSAVYLCASSLGYKGRRSYEQYFGPGTRLTVT.

This chain uses TRBV20-1 with TRBJ1-2; 8 bases fit TRBD1. CDR1 DFQATT and CDR2 SNEGSKA come from the germline V gene (reference sequence). Losses at the gene ends were 6 bases for V and 2 bases for J; bases not matched to a gene: 5. This CDR3 region has 13 residues. The chain's CDR3 is CSAPGQGNYGYTF. In nucleotides, the CDR3 is TGCAGTGCCCCCGGACAGGGAAACTATGGCTACACCTTC.

In its sample, this clone is medium-sized. CDR3 residues: CSATGTEGMIEQYF. The DNA for the CDR3 is TGCAGTGCTACCGGGACCGAGGGGATGATCGAGCAGTACTTC. This rearrangement joins TRBV20-1 to TRBJ2-7; D is possibly TRBD1 or TRBD2 (5 bases each). Germline values: CDR1 DFQATT, CDR2 SNEGSKA (reference sequence). The CDR3 runs 14 residues. V lost 4 bases and J lost 6, with 19 bases in between.

This clone was recorded a few times. The V and J genes are TRBV28 and TRBJ1-2; 8 nucleotides align to TRBD1. CDR1 is MDHEN, CDR2 SYDVKM, per germline. The CDR3 runs 14 residues. V was clipped by 5 bases and J by 4 bases; unmatched bases: 6. In nucleotides, the CDR3 is TGTGCCAGCAGTACGACAGGGGACGGCTATGGCTACACCTTC. This gives the protein CASSTTGDGYGYTF.

This clone has only a few counts. This rearrangement joins TRBV28 to TRBJ1-6, with a weak D call TRBD1 (5 bases). The CDR3 runs 15 residues. CDR1 and CDR2 from the germline V gene are MDHEN and SYDVKM. Trimming pared 2 bases from V and 6 bases from J, leaving 11 bases between. CDR3 sequence reads: CASSLAGGGNSPLHF. DNA of the CDR3: TGTGCCAGCAGTTTAGCCGGGGGAGGTAATTCACCCCTCCACTTT. The full variable domain, its missing parts supplied by reference TRBV28 and TRBJ1-6, is DVKVTQSSRYLVKRTGEKVFLECVQDMDHENMFWYRQDPGLGLRLIYFSYDVKMKEKGDIPEGYSVSREKKERFSLILESASTNQTSMYLCASSLAGGGNSPLHFGNGTRLTVT.

This clone occurred a few times. The gene calls are TRBV6-1 and TRBJ1-3, with unresolved D. V lost 3 bases to trimming and J lost 3 bases, with 9 bases between them. In germline, CDR1 is MNHNS, CDR2 SASEGT. The CDR3 is made up of 14 amino acids. The CDR3 DNA reads TGTGCCAGCAGTGACCCGAATAGTGGAAACACCATATATTTT. Residues: CASSDPNSGNTIYF.

This clone is labeled medium-sized (0.01 to 0.1%). The rearrangement uses TRBV20-1 and TRBJ2-3; D remains ambiguous. The V gene's germline CDR1 is DFQATT and CDR2 SNEGSKA (reference sequence). Trimming removed 0 bases at V and 2 bases at J, with 12 bases between. The CDR3 is 15 residues long. CDR3 DNA: TGCAGTGCTAGAGATCCCGCCGAGGACACAGATACGCAGTATTTT. This codes for CSARDPAEDTDTQYF.

The chain employs TRBV5-1 and TRBJ2-7; D perhaps matches TRBD2 (6 bases). This CDR3 contains 16 residues. Deletions cut 4 bases from V and 4 bases from J, with 21 bases between. The germline CDR1 and CDR2 sequences are SGHRS and YFSETQ. The CDR3 sequence is CASSVDLSAGIYEQYF. In DNA, the CDR3 is TGCGCCAGCAGCGTGGACTTATCGGCGGGGATTTACGAGCAGTACTTC.

This clone is labeled medium-sized. V gene TRBV7-3 combines with J gene TRBJ1-6; weak D call: TRBD1 (6 bases). The length of the CDR3 is 15 residues. V was pared by 2 bases and J by 9 bases, with 14 bases between. Germline lookup yields CDR1 SGHTA and CDR2 FQGTGA. Here the CDR3 reads CASSLRGGQGSPLHF. The CDR3 DNA sequence: TGTGCCAGCAGCTTACGGGGGGGCCAGGGTTCACCCCTCCACTTT.